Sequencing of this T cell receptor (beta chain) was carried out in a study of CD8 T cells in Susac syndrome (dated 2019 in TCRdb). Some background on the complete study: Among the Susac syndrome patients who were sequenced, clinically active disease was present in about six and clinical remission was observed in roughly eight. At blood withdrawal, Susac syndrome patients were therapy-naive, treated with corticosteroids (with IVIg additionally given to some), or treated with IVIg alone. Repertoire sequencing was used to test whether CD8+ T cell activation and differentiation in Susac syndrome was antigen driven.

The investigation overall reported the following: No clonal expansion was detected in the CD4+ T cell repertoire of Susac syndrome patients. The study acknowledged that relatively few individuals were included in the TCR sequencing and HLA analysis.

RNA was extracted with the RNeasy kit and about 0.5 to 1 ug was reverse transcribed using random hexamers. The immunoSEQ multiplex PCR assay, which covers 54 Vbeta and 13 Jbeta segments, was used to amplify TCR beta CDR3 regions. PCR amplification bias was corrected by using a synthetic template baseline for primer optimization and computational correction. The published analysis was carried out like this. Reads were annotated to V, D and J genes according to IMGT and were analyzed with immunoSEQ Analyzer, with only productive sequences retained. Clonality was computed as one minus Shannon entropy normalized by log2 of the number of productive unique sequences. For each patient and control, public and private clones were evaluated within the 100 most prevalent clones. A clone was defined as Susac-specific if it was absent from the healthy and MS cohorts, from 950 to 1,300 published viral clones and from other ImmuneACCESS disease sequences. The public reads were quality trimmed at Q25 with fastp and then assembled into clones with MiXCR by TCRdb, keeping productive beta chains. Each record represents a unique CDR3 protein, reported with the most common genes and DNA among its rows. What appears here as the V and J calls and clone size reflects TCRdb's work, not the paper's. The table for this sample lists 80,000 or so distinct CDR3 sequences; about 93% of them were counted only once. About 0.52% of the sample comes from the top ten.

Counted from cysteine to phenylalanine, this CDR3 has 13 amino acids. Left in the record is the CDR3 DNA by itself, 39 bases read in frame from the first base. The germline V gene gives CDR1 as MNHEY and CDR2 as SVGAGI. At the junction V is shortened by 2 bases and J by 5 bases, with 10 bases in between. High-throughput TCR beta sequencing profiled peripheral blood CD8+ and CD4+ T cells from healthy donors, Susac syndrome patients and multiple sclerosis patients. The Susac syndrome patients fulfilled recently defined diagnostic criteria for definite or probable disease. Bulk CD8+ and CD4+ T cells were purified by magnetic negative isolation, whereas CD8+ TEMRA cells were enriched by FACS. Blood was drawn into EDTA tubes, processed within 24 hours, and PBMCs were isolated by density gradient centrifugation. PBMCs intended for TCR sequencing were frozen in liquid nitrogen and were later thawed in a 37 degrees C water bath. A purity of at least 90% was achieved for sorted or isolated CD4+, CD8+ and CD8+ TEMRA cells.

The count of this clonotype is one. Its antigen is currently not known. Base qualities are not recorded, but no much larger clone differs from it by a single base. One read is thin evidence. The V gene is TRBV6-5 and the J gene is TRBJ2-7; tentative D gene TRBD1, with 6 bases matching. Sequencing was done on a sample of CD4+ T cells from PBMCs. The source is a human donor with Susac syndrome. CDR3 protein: CASSYRRGHEQYF. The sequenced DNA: TGTGCCAGCAGTTACCGCAGGGGCCACGAGCAGTACTTC.